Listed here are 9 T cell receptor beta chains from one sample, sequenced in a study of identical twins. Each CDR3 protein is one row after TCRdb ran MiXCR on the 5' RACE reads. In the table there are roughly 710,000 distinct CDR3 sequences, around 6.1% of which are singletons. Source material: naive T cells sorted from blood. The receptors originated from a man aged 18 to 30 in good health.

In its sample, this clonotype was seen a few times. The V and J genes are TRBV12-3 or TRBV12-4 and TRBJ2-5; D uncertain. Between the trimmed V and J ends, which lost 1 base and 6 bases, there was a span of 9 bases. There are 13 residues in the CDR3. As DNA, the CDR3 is TGTGCCAGCAGTTTAGACCTCGCAAAGACCCAGTACTTC. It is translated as CASSLDLAKTQYF.

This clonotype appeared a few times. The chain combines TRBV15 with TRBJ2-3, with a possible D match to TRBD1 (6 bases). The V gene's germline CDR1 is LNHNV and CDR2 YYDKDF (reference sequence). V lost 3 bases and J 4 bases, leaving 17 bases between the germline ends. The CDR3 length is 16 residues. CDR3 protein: CATSSRDTSGADTQYF. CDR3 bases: TGTGCCACCAGCAGCCGGGACACAAGTGGGGCAGATACGCAGTATTTT.

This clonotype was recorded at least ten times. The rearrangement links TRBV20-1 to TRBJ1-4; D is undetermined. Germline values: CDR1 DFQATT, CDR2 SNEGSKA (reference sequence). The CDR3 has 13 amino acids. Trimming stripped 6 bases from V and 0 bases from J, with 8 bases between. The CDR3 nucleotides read TGCAGTGCCTACAGTGCAACTAATGAAAAACTGTTTTTT. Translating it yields CSAYSATNEKLFF.

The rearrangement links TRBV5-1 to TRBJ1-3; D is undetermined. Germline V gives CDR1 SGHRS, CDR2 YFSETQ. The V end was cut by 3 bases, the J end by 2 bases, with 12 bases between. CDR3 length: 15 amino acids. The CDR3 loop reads CASSWESAPGNTIYF. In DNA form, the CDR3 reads TGCGCCAGCAGCTGGGAATCGGCCCCTGGAAACACCATATATTTT.

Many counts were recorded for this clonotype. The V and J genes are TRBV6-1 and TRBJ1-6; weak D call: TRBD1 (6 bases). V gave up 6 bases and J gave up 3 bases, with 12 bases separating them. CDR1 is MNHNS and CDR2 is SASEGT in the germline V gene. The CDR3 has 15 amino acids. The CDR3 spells CASRGARVYNSPLHF. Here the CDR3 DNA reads TGTGCCAGCAGGGGGGCGCGGGTCTATAATTCACCCCTCCACTTT.

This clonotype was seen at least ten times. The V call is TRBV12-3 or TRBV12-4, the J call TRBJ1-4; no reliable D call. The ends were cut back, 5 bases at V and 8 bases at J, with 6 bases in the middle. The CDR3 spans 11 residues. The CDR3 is CASSTGEKLFF. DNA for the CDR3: TGTGCCAGCAGTACTGGGGAAAAACTGTTTTTT.

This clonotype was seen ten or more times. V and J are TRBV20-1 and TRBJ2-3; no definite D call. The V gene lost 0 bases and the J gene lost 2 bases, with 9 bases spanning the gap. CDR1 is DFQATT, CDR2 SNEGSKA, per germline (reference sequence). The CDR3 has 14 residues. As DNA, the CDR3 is TGCAGTGCTAGAGATGTACTGAACACAGATACGCAGTATTTT. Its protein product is CSARDVLNTDTQYF.

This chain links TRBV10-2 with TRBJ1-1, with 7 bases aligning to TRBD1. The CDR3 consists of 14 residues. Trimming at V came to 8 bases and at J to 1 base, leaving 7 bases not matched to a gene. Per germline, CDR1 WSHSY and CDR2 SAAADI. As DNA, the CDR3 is TGCGCCAGCCACCCGGACAGGCCGAACACTGAAGCTTTCTTT. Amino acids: CASHPDRPNTEAFF.

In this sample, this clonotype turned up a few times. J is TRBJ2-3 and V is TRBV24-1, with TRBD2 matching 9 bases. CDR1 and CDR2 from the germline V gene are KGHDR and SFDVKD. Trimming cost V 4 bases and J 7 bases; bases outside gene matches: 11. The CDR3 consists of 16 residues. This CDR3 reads CATSDRHGGRVNTQYF. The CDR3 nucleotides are TGTGCCACCAGTGACCGCCATGGCGGGAGGGTAAATACGCAGTATTTT.